Listed below are T cell receptor beta chains from one sample, sequenced in a study of blood T cell repertoires in COVID-19. Libraries were prepared by immunoSEQ multiplex PCR; TCRdb keeps only in-frame clonotypes and omits some of them. Counted here are 75,000 to 100,000 clones, roughly 82% occurring once; the ten biggest clones make up about 7%. The sequenced material came from peripheral blood. The receptors were gathered from a man in his forties or fifties with active or convalescent COVID-19. The CDR3 runs from the conserved cysteine through the conserved F or W. A D gene is named only where the DNA matches it firmly. A row's size may be missing; if present it is once, few, many or a size class.

v_gene	abundance	j_gene	len	d_gene	CDR3aa	CDR3nt
TRBV28	once	TRBJ1-1	13	TRBD1	CASTGTGDTEAFF	TGTGCCAGCACCGGGACAGGTGACACTGAAGCTTTCTTT
TRBV5-8	once	TRBJ2-3	14	NA	CASSLREPADTQYF	TGTGCCAGCAGCTTAAGGGAGCCCGCAGATACGCAGTATTTT
TRBV30	NA	TRBJ2-2	15	NA	CAWTPGARFGGELFF	TGTGCCTGGACCCCAGGGGCGCGGTTTGGGGGGGAGCTGTTTTTT
TRBV28	NA	TRBJ1-2	12	NA	CASSSADYGYTF	TGTGCCAGCAGCTCAGCGGACTATGGCTACACCTTC
TRBV28	NA	TRBJ1-2	11	NA	CAIHSNYGYTF	TGTGCCATCCACAGTAACTATGGCTACACCTTC
TRBV7-2	NA	TRBJ2-5	11	NA	CASSSPGTQYF	TGTGCCAGCAGCTCCCCAGGGACCCAGTACTTC
TRBV11-2	NA	TRBJ1-1	14	NA	CASSFQTRGTEAFF	TGTGCCAGCAGCTTCCAAACCCGGGGCACTGAAGCTTTCTTT
TRBV24-1	NA	TRBJ2-6	15	TRBD1	CATQQQGTGANVLTF	TGTGCCACCCAGCAACAGGGGACTGGGGCCAACGTCCTGACTTTC
TRBV3-1/TRBV3-2	NA	TRBJ1-5	15	NA	CASSQQGSRNQPQHF	TGTGCCAGCAGCCAACAGGGATCTAGGAATCAGCCCCAGCATTTT
TRBV14	NA	TRBJ1-1	14	NA	CASSSGSWNTEAFF	TGTGCCAGCAGTTCGGGATCGTGGAACACTGAAGCTTTCTTT
TRBV11-2	many	TRBJ2-7	17	TRBD2	CASSLDFTSGGVYEQYF	TGTGCCAGCAGCTTAGACTTTACTAGCGGGGGGGTCTACGAGCAGTACTTC
TRBV7-2	NA	TRBJ2-1	18	NA	CASSIAPYRGRGNNEQFF	TGTGCCAGCAGCATAGCCCCCTACAGGGGCCGGGGGAACAATGAGCAGTTCTTC
TRBV27	NA	TRBJ2-2	16	TRBD2	CASSLRLAGMTGELFF	TGTGCCAGCAGTTTACGACTAGCGGGAATGACCGGGGAGCTGTTTTTT
TRBV6-5	NA	TRBJ2-1	13	NA	CASKTDSYNEQFF	TGTGCCAGCAAAACCGACAGCTACAATGAGCAGTTCTTC
TRBV7-9	NA	TRBJ2-7	14	TRBD1	CASSLGQGDYEQYF	TGTGCCAGCAGCTTAGGCCAGGGGGACTACGAGCAGTACTTC
TRBV21-1	NA	TRBJ2-5	18	NA	CASSAHVGRGGFEETQYF	TGTGCCAGCAGCGCCCATGTGGGTAGGGGTGGTTTTGAAGAGACCCAGTACTTC
TRBV24-1	NA	TRBJ2-3	16	NA	CATSDFGAGAPDTQYF	TGTGCCACCAGTGATTTTGGGGCGGGGGCTCCAGATACGCAGTATTTT
TRBV9	NA	TRBJ1-5	14	TRBD1	CASSASTGTGPQHF	TGTGCCAGCAGCGCTTCGACAGGGACGGGGCCCCAGCATTTT
TRBV2	NA	TRBJ1-5	13	NA	CASRRASNQPQHF	TGTGCCAGCAGGAGGGCCAGCAATCAGCCCCAGCATTTT
TRBV3-1/TRBV3-2	NA	TRBJ2-3	14	TRBD2	CASSPAGGQDTQYF	TGTGCCAGCAGCCCGGCGGGGGGGCAAGATACGCAGTATTTT
TRBV2	once	TRBJ1-1	12	NA	CASSEEGLAAFF	TGTGCCAGCAGTGAAGAGGGGTTAGCAGCTTTCTTT
TRBV9	NA	TRBJ2-3	16	TRBD2	CASSVGTSGGTDTQYF	TGTGCCAGCAGCGTTGGGACTAGCGGGGGCACAGATACGCAGTATTTT
TRBV13	NA	TRBJ1-6	16	NA	CASSLSSRQANSPLHF	TGTGCCAGCAGCTTATCATCGAGACAGGCTAATTCACCCCTCCACTTT
TRBV7-2	few	TRBJ1-5	16	NA	CASSTQGRSSNQPQHF	TGTGCCAGCAGCACACAGGGTCGGTCGAGCAATCAGCCCCAGCATTTT
TRBV5-3	NA	TRBJ1-3	18	NA	CARSPTGSPGDSGNTIYF	TGTGCCAGAAGCCCCACCGGGTCCCCGGGGGACTCTGGAAACACCATATATTTT
TRBV9	NA	TRBJ1-2	13	TRBD1	CASSRTGERGYTF	TGTGCCAGCAGCAGAACAGGGGAGAGAGGCTACACCTTC
TRBV19	NA	TRBJ1-6	16	TRBD1	CASSSTGGSYNSPLHF	TGTGCCAGTAGTTCCACAGGGGGCTCCTATAATTCACCCCTCCACTTT
TRBV6-5	NA	TRBJ2-6	14	NA	CASGVEVRANVLTF	TGTGCCAGTGGGGTGGAGGTCCGGGCCAACGTCCTGACTTTC
TRBV28	once	TRBJ1-4	11	NA	CASTLNEKLFF	TGTGCCAGCACCCTCAATGAAAAACTGTTTTTT
TRBV28	NA	TRBJ2-7	15	NA	CASSLLGAGDYEQYF	TGTGCCAGCAGCCTTCTCGGGGCAGGGGACTACGAGCAGTACTTC
TRBV15	NA	TRBJ2-3	18	NA	CATSRDYGTSPSTDTQYF	TGTGCCACCAGCAGAGATTACGGGACTTCGCCTAGCACAGATACGCAGTATTTT
TRBV10-2	NA	TRBJ1-2	13	NA	CASSESGGYGYTF	TGCGCCAGCAGTGAGTCGGGAGGCTATGGCTACACCTTC
TRBV7-9	NA	TRBJ2-7	14	TRBD1	CASSFGTGSYEQYF	TGTGCCAGCAGCTTCGGGACAGGGTCCTACGAGCAGTACTTC
TRBV30	NA	TRBJ1-2	13	NA	CAWNPGSTYGYTF	TGTGCCTGGAATCCAGGGTCGACCTATGGCTACACCTTC
TRBV10-1	NA	TRBJ1-3	14	NA	CASSLGGGGNTIYF	TGCGCCAGCAGCCTAGGCGGCGGTGGAAACACCATATATTTT